The TCR beta chain under discussion was sequenced for a study of multiple sclerosis patients with progressive multifocal leukoencephalopathy. Described time point: 12 to 13 months of natalizumab therapy. Controls were natalizumab-treated multiple sclerosis patients who did not develop PML, sampled longitudinally. The protocol was immunoSEQ multiplex PCR, while the TCRdb copy is restricted to in-frame clones and leaves out a portion. The sample yields tens of thousands of clones, 85% to 90% seen once. General study results and limits: Expanded clones at PML onset predated and persisted through natalizumab therapy. The findings' link to JC virus versus immunocompromise remained uncertain.

The germline gives CDR1 SGHAT, CDR2 FQDESV (reference sequence). CDR3 length equals 16 residues. On this clone itself: Its antigen is as yet unknown. The junction and the germline gene differ at one end; a read error may be behind it.

The rearrangement joins TRBV11-1 to TRBJ2-5; 7 bases match TRBD1. This TCR was sampled from a human donor with multiple sclerosis. The sample here was PBMCs, taken from a patient treated with natalizumab. CDR3 bases: TGTGCCAGCAGCCTAAACAGGGGTCACCAAGGAGCCGGCTCAAACTTC. Residues: CASSLNRGHQGAGSNF.